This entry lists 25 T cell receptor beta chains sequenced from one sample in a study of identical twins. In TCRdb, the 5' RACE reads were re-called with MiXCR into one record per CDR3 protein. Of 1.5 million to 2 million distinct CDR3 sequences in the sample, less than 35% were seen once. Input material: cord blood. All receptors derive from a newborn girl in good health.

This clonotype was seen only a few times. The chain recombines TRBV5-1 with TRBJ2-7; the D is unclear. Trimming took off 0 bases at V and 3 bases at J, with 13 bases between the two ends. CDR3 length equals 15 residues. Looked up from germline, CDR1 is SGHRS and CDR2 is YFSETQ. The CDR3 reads CASSLGQAGLYEQYF. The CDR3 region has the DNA TGCGCCAGCAGCTTGGGGCAGGCTGGCCTCTACGAGCAGTACTTC.

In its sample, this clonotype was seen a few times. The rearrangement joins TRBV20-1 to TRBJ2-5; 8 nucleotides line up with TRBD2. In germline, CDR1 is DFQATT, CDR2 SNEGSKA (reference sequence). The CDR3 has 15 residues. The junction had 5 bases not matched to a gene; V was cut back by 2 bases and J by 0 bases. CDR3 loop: CSARLGGADQETQYF. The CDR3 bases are TGCAGTGCTAGACTCGGGGGGGCGGACCAAGAGACCCAGTACTTC.

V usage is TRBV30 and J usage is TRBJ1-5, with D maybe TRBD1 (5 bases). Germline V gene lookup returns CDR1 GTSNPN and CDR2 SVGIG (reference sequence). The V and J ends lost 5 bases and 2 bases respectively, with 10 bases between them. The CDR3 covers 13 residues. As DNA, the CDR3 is TGTGCCTGGGACAGAAGTCGCAATCAGCCCCAGCATTTT. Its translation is CAWDRSRNQPQHF.

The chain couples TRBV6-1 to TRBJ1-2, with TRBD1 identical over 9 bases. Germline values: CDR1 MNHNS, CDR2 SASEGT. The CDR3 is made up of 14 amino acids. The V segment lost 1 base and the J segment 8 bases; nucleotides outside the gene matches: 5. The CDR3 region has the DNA TGTGCCAGCAGTGAAGATGGGACAGGGCAGGGCTACACCTTC. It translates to CASSEDGTGQGYTF.

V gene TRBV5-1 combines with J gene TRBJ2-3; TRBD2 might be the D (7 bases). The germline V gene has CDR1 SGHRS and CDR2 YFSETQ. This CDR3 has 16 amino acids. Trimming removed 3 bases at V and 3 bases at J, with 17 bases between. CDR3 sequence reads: CASSSWGGHATDTQYF. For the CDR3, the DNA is TGCGCCAGCAGCTCCTGGGGGGGCCATGCGACAGATACGCAGTATTTT.

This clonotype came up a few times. For the CDR3, the DNA is TGTGCCAGCAGTCCAGGGGGGCGAGAGCAGTTCTTC. Its translation is CASSPGGREQFF. This chain joins TRBV27 and TRBJ2-1; possibly TRBD1 for D (7 bases). CDR1 MNHEY and CDR2 SMNVEV come from the germline V gene (reference sequence). V gave up 5 bases and J gave up 10 bases, with 12 bases separating them. The CDR3 extends over 12 amino acids.

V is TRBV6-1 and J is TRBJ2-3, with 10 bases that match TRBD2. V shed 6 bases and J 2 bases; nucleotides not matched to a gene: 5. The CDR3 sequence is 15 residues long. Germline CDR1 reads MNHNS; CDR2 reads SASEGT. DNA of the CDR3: TGTGCCAGCAGGGATAGCGGGGGGTACACAGATACGCAGTATTTT. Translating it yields CASRDSGGYTDTQYF.

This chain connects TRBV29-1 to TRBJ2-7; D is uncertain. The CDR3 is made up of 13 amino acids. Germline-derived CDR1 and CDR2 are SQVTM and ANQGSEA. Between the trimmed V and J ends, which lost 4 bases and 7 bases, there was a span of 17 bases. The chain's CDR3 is CSVVRTVYNEQYF. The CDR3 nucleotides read TGCAGCGTTGTGCGGACGGTTTACAATGAGCAGTACTTC.

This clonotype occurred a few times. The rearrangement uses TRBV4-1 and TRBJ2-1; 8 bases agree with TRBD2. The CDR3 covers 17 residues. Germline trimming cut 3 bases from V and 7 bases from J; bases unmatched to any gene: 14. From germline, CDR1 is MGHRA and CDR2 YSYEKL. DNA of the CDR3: TGCGCCAGCAGCCAGCCTTATGCGGGGGGTCCGAGGAATGAGCAGTTCTTC. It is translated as CASSQPYAGGPRNEQFF.

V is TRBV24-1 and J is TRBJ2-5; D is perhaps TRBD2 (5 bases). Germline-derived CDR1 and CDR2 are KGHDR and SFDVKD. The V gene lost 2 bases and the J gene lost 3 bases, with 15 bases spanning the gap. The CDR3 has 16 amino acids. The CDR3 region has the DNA TGTGCCACCAGTGATTCTATCCCATTCGGGAAAGAGACCCAGTACTTC. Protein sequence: CATSDSIPFGKETQYF.

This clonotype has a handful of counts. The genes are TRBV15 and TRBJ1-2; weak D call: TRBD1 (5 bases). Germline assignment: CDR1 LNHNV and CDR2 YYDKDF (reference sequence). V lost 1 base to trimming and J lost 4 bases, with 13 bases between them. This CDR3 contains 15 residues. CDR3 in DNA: TGTGCCACCAGCAGAGTAGGATCGGGGGGCTATGGCTACACCTTC. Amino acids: CATSRVGSGGYGYTF.

The CDR3 sequence is CSARRDGRFNSPLHF. CDR3 DNA: TGCAGTGCTAGAAGGGACGGAAGATTCAATTCACCCCTCCACTTT. The chain employs TRBV20-1 and TRBJ1-6; D is perhaps TRBD1 (5 bases). Trimming removed 2 bases at V and 7 bases at J, with 15 bases between. CDR1 and CDR2 from the germline V gene are DFQATT and SNEGSKA (reference sequence). This CDR3 spans 15 amino acids.

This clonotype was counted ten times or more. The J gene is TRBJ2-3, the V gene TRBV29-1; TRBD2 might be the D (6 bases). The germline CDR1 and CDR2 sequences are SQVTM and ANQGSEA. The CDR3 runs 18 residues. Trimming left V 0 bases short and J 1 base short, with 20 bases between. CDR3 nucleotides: TGCAGCGTTGAAGATCTTCTAGGCACCCCGGGGGGCACAGATACGCAGTATTTT. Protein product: CSVEDLLGTPGGTDTQYF.

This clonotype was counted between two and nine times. CDR3 in DNA: TGTGCCAGCAGCCACCCGGGACAGTCAAACTATGGCTACACCTTC. Translation: CASSHPGQSNYGYTF. The chain combines TRBV4-2 with TRBJ1-2, with 7 bases matching TRBD1. Germline-derived CDR1 and CDR2 are LGHNA and YNFKEQ. CDR3 length: 15 residues. The V segment lost 3 bases and the J segment 2 bases; nucleotides outside the gene matches: 6.

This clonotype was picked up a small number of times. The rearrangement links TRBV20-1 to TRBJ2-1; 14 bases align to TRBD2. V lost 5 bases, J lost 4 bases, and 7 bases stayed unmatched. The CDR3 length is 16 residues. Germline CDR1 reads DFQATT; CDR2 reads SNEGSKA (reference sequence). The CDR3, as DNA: TGCAGTGCTGTGACCGGGACTAGCGGGAGTTACAATGAGCAGTTCTTC. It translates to CSAVTGTSGSYNEQFF.

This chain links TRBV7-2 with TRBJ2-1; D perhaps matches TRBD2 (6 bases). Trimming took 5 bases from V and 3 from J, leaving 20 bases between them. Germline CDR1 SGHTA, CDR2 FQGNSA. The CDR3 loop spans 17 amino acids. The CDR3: CASSPVGPGVLYNEQFF. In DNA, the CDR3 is TGTGCCAGCAGCCCTGTCGGGCCGGGAGTGCTCTACAATGAGCAGTTCTTC.

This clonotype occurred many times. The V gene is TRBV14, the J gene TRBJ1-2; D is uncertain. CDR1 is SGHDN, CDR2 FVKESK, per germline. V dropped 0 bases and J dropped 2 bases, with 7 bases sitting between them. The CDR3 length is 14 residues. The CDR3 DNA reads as TGTGCCAGCAGCCAAGATGAGTTCAACTATGGCTACACCTTC. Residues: CASSQDEFNYGYTF.

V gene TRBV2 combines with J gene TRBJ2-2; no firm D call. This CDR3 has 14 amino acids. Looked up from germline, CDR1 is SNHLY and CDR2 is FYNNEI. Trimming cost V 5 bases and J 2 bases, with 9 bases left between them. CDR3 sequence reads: CASSRTRNTGELFF. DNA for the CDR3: TGTGCCAGCAGTCGGACCCGTAACACCGGGGAGCTGTTTTTT.

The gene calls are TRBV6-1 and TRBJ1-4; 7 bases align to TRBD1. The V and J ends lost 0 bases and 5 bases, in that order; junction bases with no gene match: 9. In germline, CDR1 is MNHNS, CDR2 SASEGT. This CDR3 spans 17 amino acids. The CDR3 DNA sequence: TGTGCCAGCAGTGAAGCGTTTAGGGACAGAGTAAATGAAAAACTGTTTTTT. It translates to CASSEAFRDRVNEKLFF.

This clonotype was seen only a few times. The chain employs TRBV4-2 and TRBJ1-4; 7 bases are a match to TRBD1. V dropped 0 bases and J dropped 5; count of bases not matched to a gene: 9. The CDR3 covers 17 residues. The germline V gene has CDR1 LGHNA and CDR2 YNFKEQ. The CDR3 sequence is CASSQDLLTGLNEKLFF. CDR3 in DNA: TGTGCCAGCAGCCAAGATCTGTTGACAGGGTTGAATGAAAAACTGTTTTTT.

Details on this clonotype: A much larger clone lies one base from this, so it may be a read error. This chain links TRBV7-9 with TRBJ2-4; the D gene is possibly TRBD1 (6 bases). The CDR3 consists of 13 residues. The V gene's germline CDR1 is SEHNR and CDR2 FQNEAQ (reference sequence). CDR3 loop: CVSSSQGVNIQYF. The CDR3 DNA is TGTGTCAGCAGCTCACAGGGAGTAAACATTCAGTACTTC.

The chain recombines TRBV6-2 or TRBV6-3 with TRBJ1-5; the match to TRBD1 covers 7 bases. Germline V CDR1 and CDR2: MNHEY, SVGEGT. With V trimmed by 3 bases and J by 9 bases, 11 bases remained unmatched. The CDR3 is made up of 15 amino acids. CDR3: CASSYLGRGTGPQHF. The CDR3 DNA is TGTGCCAGCAGTTATCTGGGCAGGGGGACGGGGCCCCAGCATTTT.

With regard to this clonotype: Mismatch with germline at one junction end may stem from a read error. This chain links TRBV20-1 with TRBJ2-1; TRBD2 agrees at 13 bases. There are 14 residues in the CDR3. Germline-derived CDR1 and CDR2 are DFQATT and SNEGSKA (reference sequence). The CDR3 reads CSATSGGIYNGQFF. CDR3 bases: TGCAGTGCGACTAGCGGGGGGATATACAATGGGCAGTTCTTC.

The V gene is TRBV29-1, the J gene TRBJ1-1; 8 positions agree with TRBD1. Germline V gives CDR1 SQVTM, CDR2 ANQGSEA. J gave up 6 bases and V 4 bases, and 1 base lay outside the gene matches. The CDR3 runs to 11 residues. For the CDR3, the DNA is TGCAGCGTTGGGACAGGGTCTGAAGCTTTCTTT. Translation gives CSVGTGSEAFF.

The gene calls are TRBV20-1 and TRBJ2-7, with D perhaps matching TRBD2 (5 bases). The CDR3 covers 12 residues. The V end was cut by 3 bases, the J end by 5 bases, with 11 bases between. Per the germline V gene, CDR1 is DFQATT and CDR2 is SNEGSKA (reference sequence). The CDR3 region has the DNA TGCAGTGCTAGCCAAGCGGAGCACGAGCAGTACTTC. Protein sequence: CSASQAEHEQYF.